The present T cell receptor beta chain was sequenced within a study of STAT5B mutations in CD4+ large granular lymphocyte leukemia. This was a survey-level run. The method was immunoSEQ multiplex PCR; TCRdb's version includes in-frame clones alone and lacks a portion of them. The sample has nearly 45,000 clones, approximately 83% seen once. Points from the study as a whole: The CD4+ versus CD8+ T-LGLL clonality difference may reflect limited sample size. No patients shared main leukemic clonotypes, though 25% to 30% appeared at low frequency elsewhere. CD4-sorted patient repertoires seemed more clonal than healthy CD4+ repertoires.

About this clone itself: As yet, its antigen is unknown.

V was shortened by 6 bases and J by 7 bases, with 19 bases between the two germline ends. Germline V gene sequence: CDR1 MNHEY, CDR2 SVGAGI. The CDR3 runs to 15 residues. Sequences were obtained from CD4+ T cells from blood buffy coats. The receptor was isolated from a human donor in good health. J is TRBJ1-5 and V is TRBV6-5; D is unresolved. CDR3 sequence reads: CASSPRRAREQPQHF. CDR3 nucleotides: TGTGCCAGCAGCCCCCGGAGGGCTAGGGAGCAGCCCCAGCATTTT.